A selection of T cell receptor beta chains follows, all from one sample in a study of control samples from healthy donors and cancer patients. The method was immunoSEQ multiplex PCR; TCRdb's version includes in-frame clones alone and lacks a portion of them. In the table there are around 170,000 clones, about 94% of which are singletons. The sequencing sample was made of blood. The source is a young woman in good health. Both conserved end residues are part of each CDR3. The D gene is left open where the match is weak. Rows may omit the clone size; those that give it use once, few, many or a size class.

clone size | J gene | D gene | V gene | CDR3 protein | CDR3 DNA
NA | TRBJ1-4 | NA | TRBV10-3 | CAISQDSIGEKLFF | TGTGCCATCAGTCAAGACAGTATCGGGGAAAAACTGTTTTTT
NA | TRBJ1-5 | NA | TRBV28 | CASSLSAGPYSNQPQHF | TGTGCCAGCAGTTTATCGGCAGGGCCGTATAGCAATCAGCCCCAGCATTTT
NA | TRBJ2-7 | TRBD1 | TRBV6-1 | CASSESGTGGYEQYF | TGTGCCAGCAGTGAATCCGGGACAGGGGGCTACGAGCAGTACTTC
NA | TRBJ2-1 | TRBD2 | TRBV24-1 | CATSDLGLASNEQFF | TGTGCCACCAGTGATCTGGGACTAGCAAGCAATGAGCAGTTCTTC
once | TRBJ2-5 | TRBD2 | TRBV18 | CASSLTSGRGQETQYF | TGTGCCAGCTCCCTGACTAGCGGGAGGGGACAAGAGACCCAGTACTTC
NA | TRBJ2-5 | TRBD2 | TRBV24-1 | CATGDTKKTSGRASEETQYF | TGTGCCACCGGAGACACCAAAAAGACTAGCGGGAGGGCCTCTGAAGAGACCCAGTACTTC
NA | TRBJ1-2 | NA | TRBV6-4 | CASGRFYGYTF | TGTGCCAGCGGCAGGTTCTATGGCTACACCTTC
NA | TRBJ2-3 | NA | TRBV5-5 | CASSGWGTSSDTQYF | TGTGCCAGCAGCGGGTGGGGGACCTCGTCCGATACGCAGTATTTT
NA | TRBJ2-1 | TRBD2 | TRBV11-2 | CASSLGFIRTSDNEQFF | TGTGCCAGCAGCTTAGGTTTCATTAGGACTAGCGACAATGAGCAGTTCTTC
NA | TRBJ1-4 | NA | TRBV24-1 | CATSDPGTANEKLFF | TGTGCCACCAGTGATCCCGGGACGGCTAATGAAAAACTGTTTTTT
NA | TRBJ1-5 | TRBD1 | TRBV19 | CASRGQGGYSNQPQHF | TGTGCCAGTAGGGGACAGGGGGGGTATAGCAATCAGCCCCAGCATTTT
NA | TRBJ1-2 | NA | TRBV28 | CASSLWIQGGGYTF | TGTGCCAGCAGTTTATGGATACAGGGTGGTGGCTACACCTTC
NA | TRBJ2-3 | NA | TRBV28 | CASSLTGGPFTDTQYF | TGTGCCAGCAGTTTAACCGGGGGCCCTTTTACAGATACGCAGTATTTT
NA | TRBJ2-2 | NA | TRBV5-6 | CASFSRELFF | TGTGCCAGCTTTAGCCGGGAGCTGTTTTTT
NA | TRBJ1-2 | TRBD1 | TRBV6-4 | CASSALPGQGARSYTF | TGTGCCAGCAGTGCGCTTCCGGGACAGGGGGCTCGGAGCTACACCTTC
NA | TRBJ2-7 | NA | TRBV6-5 | CACVGGLAYEQYF | TGTGCCTGCGTAGGGGGACTGGCCTACGAGCAGTACTTC
NA | TRBJ2-2 | NA | TRBV5-4 | CASSLLGPKSGGGTGELFF | TGTGCCAGCAGCTTGTTGGGACCCAAGTCAGGGGGGGGGACCGGGGAGCTGTTTTTT
NA | TRBJ1-6 | NA | TRBV7-9 | CASSPLTRLDSPLHF | TGTGCCAGCAGCCCGCTGACCCGGCTGGATTCACCCCTCCACTTT
NA | TRBJ2-3 | TRBD1 | TRBV28 | CASSTYWTGVLEDTDTQYF | TGTGCCAGCAGTACTTATTGGACAGGGGTCCTCGAAGACACAGATACGCAGTATTTT
NA | TRBJ2-5 | NA | TRBV4-2 | CASSQVSDRETQYF | TGTGCCAGCAGCCAAGTATCCGATCGGGAGACCCAGTACTTC
NA | TRBJ1-1 | NA | TRBV23-1 | CASSRWTNGAFF | TGCGCCAGCAGTCGCTGGACTAATGGAGCTTTCTTT
NA | TRBJ1-3 | NA | TRBV6-5 | CASSYSERGNTIYF | TGTGCCAGCAGTTACTCCGAACGGGGAAACACCATATATTTT
NA | TRBJ2-5 | NA | TRBV7-2 | CASSRIETTTLSPYF | TGTGCCAGCAGCCGGATCGAGACTACCACCTTATCCCCATACTTC
NA | TRBJ1-2 | NA | TRBV12-3/TRBV12-4 | CASSPQGFGYTF | TGTGCCAGCAGTCCACAGGGCTTTGGCTACACCTTC
once | TRBJ1-5 | NA | TRBV12-3/TRBV12-4 | CASSPDMNQPQHF | TGTGCCAGCAGTCCGGACATGAATCAGCCCCAGCATTTT
NA | TRBJ1-3 | TRBD1 | TRBV7-9 | CASSSGQGIGNTIYF | TGTGCCAGCAGCTCGGGACAGGGGATCGGAAACACCATATATTTT
NA | TRBJ2-1 | NA | TRBV27 | CASSLQGGHPEVSYNEQFF | TGTGCCAGCAGTTTACAGGGGGGCCACCCTGAGGTATCCTACAATGAGCAGTTCTTC
NA | TRBJ2-1 | NA | TRBV2 | CASSGTGKGEQFF | TGTGCCAGCAGCGGGACCGGGAAGGGCGAGCAGTTCTTC
NA | TRBJ2-2 | NA | TRBV5-4 | CASSFRGSAGELFF | TGTGCCAGCAGCTTTCGGGGGAGCGCCGGGGAGCTGTTTTTT
NA | TRBJ1-1 | NA | TRBV11-1 | CASSSRGGFSEAFF | TGTGCCAGCAGCTCCCGGGGAGGGTTTTCTGAAGCTTTCTTT
once | TRBJ1-4 | NA | TRBV7-6 | CASSFNYRSHEKLFF | TGTGCCAGCAGCTTTAATTACAGGTCCCACGAAAAACTGTTTTTT
few | TRBJ1-1 | NA | TRBV6-5 | CASSYSADLGTEAFF | TGTGCCAGCAGTTACTCGGCGGACTTGGGCACTGAAGCTTTCTTT
NA | TRBJ2-3 | TRBD2 | TRBV6-5 | CASRLAAYTDTQYF | TGTGCCAGCAGGCTAGCGGCCTACACAGATACGCAGTATTTT
NA | TRBJ2-1 | TRBD1 | TRBV6-1 | CASSETGLSYNEQFF | TGTGCCAGCAGTGAGACAGGGTTAAGCTACAATGAGCAGTTCTTC
once | TRBJ2-3 | NA | TRBV9 | CASSAPIDPTDTQYF | TGTGCCAGCAGCGCCCCTATAGACCCCACAGATACGCAGTATTTT
NA | TRBJ1-1 | TRBD1 | TRBV28 | CASSFPGTGVTEAFF | TGTGCCAGCAGTTTCCCCGGGACAGGGGTCACTGAAGCTTTCTTT
NA | TRBJ2-1 | TRBD1 | TRBV7-3 | CASLRTGGSYNEQFF | TGTGCCAGCCTAAGGACAGGGGGGTCCTACAATGAGCAGTTCTTC
NA | TRBJ1-1 | TRBD1 | TRBV27 | CASSPGQGNTEAFF | TGTGCCAGCAGTCCGGGACAGGGGAATACTGAAGCTTTCTTT
NA | TRBJ2-5 | NA | TRBV5-1 | CASSLAEGRDSVETQYF | TGCGCCAGCAGCTTGGCCGAGGGCAGGGATTCTGTGGAGACCCAGTACTTC
NA | TRBJ2-1 | TRBD1 | TRBV3-1/TRBV3-2 | CASSLKQGAGEQFF | TGTGCCAGCAGCCTAAAACAGGGGGCAGGTGAGCAGTTCTTC
NA | TRBJ2-1 | TRBD1 | TRBV6-2/TRBV6-3 | CASSYSRTGGINEQFF | TGTGCCAGCAGTTACTCCCGGACAGGGGGCATCAATGAGCAGTTCTTC
NA | TRBJ1-2 | NA | TRBV7-2 | CASSSRGRKGYTF | TGTGCCAGCAGCTCCAGGGGACGAAAAGGCTACACCTTC
few | TRBJ2-2 | NA | TRBV5-1 | CASSLPRDFPNTGELFF | TGCGCCAGCAGCCTACCCCGGGACTTTCCGAACACCGGGGAGCTGTTTTTT
NA | TRBJ1-5 | NA | TRBV28 | CASSPRGPYQPQHF | TGTGCCAGCAGTCCTAGGGGACCTTATCAGCCCCAGCATTTT
NA | TRBJ2-5 | NA | TRBV5-1 | CASSPPRSTETQYF | TGCGCCAGCAGCCCACCGAGGTCGACGGAGACCCAGTACTTC
NA | TRBJ1-3 | NA | TRBV4-1 | CASSQVGNTIYF | TGCGCCAGCAGCCAAGTTGGAAACACCATATATTTT
NA | TRBJ2-5 | TRBD2 | TRBV7-9 | CASSLGAPSGGVKMGTQYF | TGTGCCAGCAGCTTAGGGGCCCCTAGCGGGGGAGTGAAAATGGGGACCCAGTACTTC
once | TRBJ2-3 | TRBD1 | TRBV6-5 | CASGTTGGTDTQYF | TGTGCCAGCGGGACGACAGGGGGCACAGATACGCAGTATTTT
once | TRBJ2-3 | TRBD2 | TRBV5-5 | CASSPHPGTSGRVSDTQYF | TGTGCCAGCAGCCCTCACCCCGGGACTAGCGGGAGGGTCTCAGATACGCAGTATTTT
few | TRBJ1-6 | NA | TRBV19 | CASNQGPTDSPLHF | TGTGCCAGTAATCAGGGACCAACCGATTCACCCCTCCACTTT
NA | TRBJ1-3 | NA | TRBV12-3/TRBV12-4 | CASSFKGANTIYF | TGTGCCAGCAGTTTTAAGGGAGCAAACACCATATATTTT